The T cell receptor beta chain under discussion was sequenced for a study of blood T cell repertoires in COVID-19. In germline, CDR1 is MNHEY, CDR2 SMNVEV (reference sequence). This CDR3 has 14 residues. V was trimmed by 5 bases and J by 7 bases, leaving 15 bases between them. Authors' processing steps: Counts of nucleated cells, estimated from reference gene primer amplification, were obtained. Method: immunoSEQ multiplex PCR; TCRdb's copy keeps in-frame clones and lacks some. Clone size and the V and J calls come from that table; the DNA yielded D and trimming. The data contain approximately 98,000 clones, about 81% of them singletons.

V usage is TRBV27 and J usage is TRBJ1-5, with D maybe TRBD1 (5 bases). The sequenced sample was peripheral blood. This sequence originates from an elderly man with acute or convalescent COVID-19. The CDR3 nucleotides are TGTGCCAGCAGTCAAGGGGCGGGATTACAGCCCCAGCATTTT. Amino acid sequence: CASSQGAGLQPQHF.